This note documents a single T cell receptor beta chain sequence. Antigen: not known. V lost 4 bases to trimming and J lost 2 bases; unmatched junction nucleotides: 10. CDR1 and CDR2 (germline): SGHRS, YFSETQ. This CDR3 has 16 residues. This sample is part of a study of cytomegalovirus exposure and HLA in healthy donors. Findings and limits, study-wide: Later analysis identified a missense DCLRE1C variant that was linked to TCR beta V- and J-gene trimming.

60 Vbeta and 13 Jbeta primers were used in PCR. Measured with immunoSEQ multiplex PCR; TCRdb has only the in-frame clones, and not every one. Altogether 95,000 to 150,000 clones are present, roughly 80% being singletons, with the ten largest covering 11%. The V call is TRBV5-1, the J call TRBJ2-7; 9 bases map to TRBD1. The sample comprised PBMCs. The sequence was collected from a man aged 25 to 45 in good health and CMV-seropositive. The CDR3 sequence: CASSGQGTFPTYEQYF. CDR3 nucleotide sequence: TGCGCCAGCAGCGGACAGGGGACCTTCCCAACCTACGAGCAGTACTTC.